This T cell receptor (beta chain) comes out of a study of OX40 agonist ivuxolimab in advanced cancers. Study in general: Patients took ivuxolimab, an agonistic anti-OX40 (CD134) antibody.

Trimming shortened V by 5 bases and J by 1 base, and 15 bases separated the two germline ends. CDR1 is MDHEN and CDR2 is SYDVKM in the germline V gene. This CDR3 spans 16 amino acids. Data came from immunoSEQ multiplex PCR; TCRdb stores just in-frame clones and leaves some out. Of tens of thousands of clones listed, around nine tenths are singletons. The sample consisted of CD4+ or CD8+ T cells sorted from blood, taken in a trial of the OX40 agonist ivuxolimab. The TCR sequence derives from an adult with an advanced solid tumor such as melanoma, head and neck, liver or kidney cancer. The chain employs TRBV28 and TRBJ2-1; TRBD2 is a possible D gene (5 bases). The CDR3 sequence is CASSGSLASSYNEQFF. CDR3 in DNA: TGTGCCAGCAGTGGATCGTTAGCGAGTTCCTACAATGAGCAGTTCTTC. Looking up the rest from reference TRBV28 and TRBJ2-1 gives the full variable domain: DVKVTQSSRYLVKRTGEKVFLECVQDMDHENMFWYRQDPGLGLRLIYFSYDVKMKEKGDIPEGYSVSREKKERFSLILESASTNQTSMYLCASSGSLASSYNEQFFGPGTRLTVL.